This TCR beta chain was sequenced in a study of cytomegalovirus exposure and HLA in healthy donors. Study at large: Out of around 360 genotyped donors, about 84% belonged to the Caucasian-associated ancestry cluster. Study-wide findings and caveats: Cytomegalovirus-associated status was assigned to more than 150 TCR beta chains.

A multiplex PCR was run with 60 Vbeta primers and 13 Jbeta primers. Using immunoSEQ multiplex PCR, the repertoire was profiled, and TCRdb retains in-frame clones only, with some absent. The table shows 70,000 to 95,000 clones, with about 76% occurring only once. CDR1 and CDR2 from the germline V gene are GTSNPN and SVGIG (reference sequence). V was pared by 0 bases and J by 4 bases, with 12 bases between. There are 15 residues in the CDR3. This clone is a singleton in its sample. Its antigen is as yet unknown. Sequencing was done on a sample of PBMCs. J is TRBJ1-4 and V is TRBV30, with a weak D call TRBD1 (6 bases). This receptor was identified in a man aged 30 to 39 in good health and CMV-seropositive. The CDR3 sequence is CAWSVSGQINEKLFF. The CDR3 DNA reads as TGTGCCTGGAGTGTATCGGGACAAATTAATGAAAAACTGTTTTTT.